This T cell receptor (beta chain) was captured in a study of blood T cell repertoires in COVID-19. For the study at large: Researchers got acute and convalescent COVID-19 samples from the United States, Italy and Spain. T cells, B-cell-depleted T cells, or PBMCs supplied cDNA or gDNA.

Source study methods: Reference gene primer amplification in the assay estimated nucleated cell counts. TCRdb's copy holds only in-frame clones and misses some; the assay was immunoSEQ multiplex PCR. The V and J calls and clone size are taken from that table; D and trimming were inferred from the DNA. The repertoire includes 100,000 to 120,000 clones, 65% to 90% of them detected once, and roughly two fifths sits in the top ten. This TCR derives from an elderly man with acute or convalescent COVID-19. Sequenced sample: peripheral blood.

The CDR3 sequence: CASSLYFSGNTIYF. As DNA, the CDR3 is TGTGCCAGCAGCTTATACTTCTCTGGAAACACCATATATTTT. This chain uses TRBV7-2 with TRBJ1-3; D is unclear. From germline, CDR1 is SGHTA and CDR2 FQGNSA. Trimming shortened V by 2 bases and J by 0 bases, and 5 bases separated the two germline ends. The CDR3 totals 14 residues.